The 16 T cell receptor beta chains below come from one sample, sequenced in a study of cytomegalovirus exposure and HLA in healthy donors. The PCR employed 60 Vbeta primers together with 13 Jbeta primers. Clones were read by immunoSEQ multiplex PCR, and TCRdb kept only the in-frame ones, dropping some. The repertoire holds roughly 98,000 clones, with around 73% as singletons. The sequencing input was PBMCs. These receptors were obtained from a man aged 35-49 years in good health and CMV-seronegative.

The chain links TRBV29-1 to TRBJ1-1; TRBD1 agrees at 7 bases. Germline V gene sequence: CDR1 SQVTM, CDR2 ANQGSEA. This CDR3 has 12 amino acids. Unmatched junction bases numbered 9, after V lost 7 bases and J lost 7 bases. The CDR3 here is CSAVTGSVEAFF. In DNA, the CDR3 is TGCAGCGCTGTGACAGGGAGTGTTGAAGCTTTCTTT.

This clone has only one observation. The chain couples TRBV19 to TRBJ2-3; 9 nucleotides agree with TRBD2. J was trimmed by 3 bases and V by 4 bases; bases with no gene match: 8. Germline V lookup: CDR1 LNHDA, CDR2 SQIVND (reference sequence). The CDR3 has 16 amino acids. CDR3 in DNA: TGTGCCAGTAGTACACGACAGCGGGAGGTAACAGATACGCAGTATTTT. Translating it yields CASSTRQREVTDTQYF.

In the case of this clone: In the same sample, other DNA sequences code for this CDR3. The chain combines TRBV5-1 with TRBJ2-7; 11 bases fit TRBD1. V lost 4 bases, J lost 4 bases, and 4 bases stayed unmatched. Germline V CDR1 and CDR2: SGHRS, YFSETQ. This CDR3 comprises 14 residues. For the CDR3, the DNA is TGCGCCAGCAGCCGGGGACAGGGGGGTTACGAGCAGTACTTC. Translated: CASSRGQGGYEQYF.

The count of this clone is one. The rearrangement uses TRBV19 and TRBJ1-3; 7 positions match TRBD1. J was trimmed by 7 bases and V by 4 bases; bases with no gene match: 10. CDR1 is LNHDA, CDR2 SQIVND, per germline (reference sequence). The CDR3 has 15 amino acids. This CDR3 is CASSREGQTRNTIYF. The CDR3 DNA is TGTGCCAGTAGTAGAGAGGGACAGACCCGGAACACCATATATTTT.

The V call is TRBV28, the J call TRBJ1-1; D uncertain. Trimming took 3 bases from V and 4 from J, leaving 9 bases between them. The CDR3 loop spans 13 amino acids. Germline V gene data show CDR1 as MDHEN and CDR2 as SYDVKM. The CDR3 DNA is TGTGCCAGCAGTTTGGTAAGCCGCACTGAAGCTTTCTTT. Its protein is CASSLVSRTEAFF. The full variable domain, with the rest looked up from reference TRBV28 and TRBJ1-1, is DVKVTQSSRYLVKRTGEKVFLECVQDMDHENMFWYRQDPGLGLRLIYFSYDVKMKEKGDIPEGYSVSREKKERFSLILESASTNQTSMYLCASSLVSRTEAFFGQGTRLTVV.

The chain couples TRBV19 to TRBJ2-1; D gene ambiguous. CDR1 is LNHDA and CDR2 is SQIVND in the germline V gene (reference sequence). Between the trimmed V and J ends, which lost 5 bases and 10 bases, there was a span of 18 bases. The CDR3 is 14 residues long. The CDR3, as DNA: TGTGCCAGTAGTGCATCCTCCGCAAATACAGAGCAGTTCTTC. Its translation: CASSASSANTEQFF.

The sample holds one count of this clone. The V and J genes are TRBV19 and TRBJ1-2, with D possibly TRBD1 on 5 matching bases. The V gene lost 4 bases and the J gene lost 2 bases, with 14 bases spanning the gap. Germline V gene data show CDR1 as LNHDA and CDR2 as SQIVND (reference sequence). The CDR3 is 15 amino acids. In nucleotides, the CDR3 is TGTGCCAGTAGTACCTCCCCGGACACAAACTATGGCTACACCTTC. This sequence encodes CASSTSPDTNYGYTF. Filled out from reference TRBV19 and TRBJ1-2, the complete variable domain reads DGGITQSPKYLFRKEGQNVTLSCEQNLNHDAMYWYRQDPGQGLRLIYYSQIVNDFQKGDIAEGYSVSREKKESFPLTVTSAQKNPTAFYLCASSTSPDTNYGYTFGSGTRLTVV.

The gene calls are TRBV15 and TRBJ2-3, with 10 nucleotides matching TRBD2. V lost 3 bases to trimming and J lost 5 bases; unmatched junction nucleotides: 5. The CDR3 loop spans 15 amino acids. From germline, CDR1 is LNHNV and CDR2 YYDKDF (reference sequence). As DNA, the CDR3 is TGTGCCACCAGCAGGTTAGCGGGAGGTATAGATACGCAGTATTTT. This codes for CATSRLAGGIDTQYF.

The CDR3 spells CASSITGGTEAFF. The CDR3 DNA reads TGTGCCAGTAGTATAACAGGGGGAACTGAAGCTTTCTTT. V gene TRBV19 combines with J gene TRBJ1-1; 8 bases are a match to TRBD1. CDR3 size: 13 residues. V was pared by 2 bases and J by 5 bases, with 1 base of the junction left unmatched. Germline CDR1 LNHDA, CDR2 SQIVND (reference sequence).

The CDR3 DNA follows: TGTGCCACCAGCAGAGATGGGAATGCTAGCGGGGGGGCCCCTTGTTACGAGCAGTACTTC. The encoded protein is CATSRDGNASGGAPCYEQYF. The chain joins TRBV15 to TRBJ2-7; the match to TRBD2 covers 12 bases. J lost 4 bases, V lost 0 bases, and 16 bases had no gene match. Germline-derived CDR1 and CDR2 are LNHNV and YYDKDF (reference sequence). The CDR3 is 20 amino acids. The full variable domain, completed using reference TRBV15 and TRBJ2-7, is DAMVIQNPRYQVTQFGKPVTLSCSQTLNHNVMYWYQQKSSQAPKLLFHYYDKDFNNEADTPDNFQSRRPNTSFCFLDIRSPGLGDTAMYLCATSRDGNASGGAPCYEQYFGPGTRLTVT.

This chain connects TRBV7-2 to TRBJ1-1, with 10 bases fitting TRBD1. The CDR3 has 14 amino acids. J was trimmed by 4 bases and V by 5 bases; bases with no gene match: 4. CDR1 is SGHTA and CDR2 is FQGNSA in the germline V gene. The CDR3 protein is CASSLRTGGTEAFF. In nucleotides, the CDR3 is TGTGCCAGCAGCCTGCGGACAGGGGGCACTGAAGCTTTCTTT.

This clone was seen more than once but under ten times. The V gene is TRBV6-1, the J gene TRBJ1-6; TRBD1 matches at 7 bases. Germline V lookup: CDR1 MNHNS, CDR2 SASEGT. The junction had 8 bases not matched to a gene; V was cut back by 7 bases and J by 8 bases. This CDR3 region has 14 residues. The CDR3 protein is CASTEGTDHSPLHF. CDR3 sequence (DNA): TGTGCCAGCACCGAGGGGACAGACCATTCACCCCTCCACTTT.

The chain is built from TRBV19 and TRBJ2-3, with D perhaps matching TRBD2 (5 bases). Looked up from germline, CDR1 is LNHDA and CDR2 is SQIVND (reference sequence). Trimming shortened V by 3 bases and J by 2 bases, and 9 bases separated the two germline ends. The length of the CDR3 is 14 residues. Here the CDR3 DNA reads TGTGCCAGTAGTATTAGCGCTACCACAGATACGCAGTATTTT. Translating gives CASSISATTDTQYF.

This sequence joins TRBV23-1 and TRBJ1-1; D gene ambiguous. Being an ORF, TRBV23-1 has a function that is uncertain. V shed 9 bases and J shed 0 bases, with 17 bases lying between them. The CDR3 totals 15 residues. The chain's CDR3 is CASENTRQVNTEAFF. DNA for the CDR3: TGCGCCAGTGAAAACACCCGTCAGGTGAACACTGAAGCTTTCTTT.

This chain connects TRBV4-1 to TRBJ2-1; 7 bases fit TRBD1. Germline CDR1 and CDR2: MGHRA and YSYEKL. Trimming removed 3 bases from V and 6 bases from J; junction bases left unmatched: 20. CDR3 size: 19 residues. CDR3 DNA sequence: TGCGCCAGCAGCCATCCCTTGGGGACAGTCCGTCGCCTCGGCAATGAGCAGTTCTTC. It yields the protein CASSHPLGTVRRLGNEQFF.

J is TRBJ2-1 and V is TRBV2; 9 bases agree with TRBD2. The CDR3 extends over 14 amino acids. Germline trimming cut 8 bases from V and 7 bases from J; bases unmatched to any gene: 9. Germline CDR1 SNHLY, CDR2 FYNNEI. CDR3 amino acids: CASCAGGPWNEQFF. The CDR3 coding sequence is TGTGCCAGCTGTGCGGGAGGGCCGTGGAATGAGCAGTTCTTC.